The 24 T cell receptor beta chains below all came from one sample that was sequenced in a study of CD8 T cell repertoires and HIV-1 epitope variants. The antigens of these receptors remain unknown. Sequenced by immunoSEQ multiplex PCR; TCRdb stores in-frame clones only, minus some. The sample holds several thousand clones; less than 70% are singletons and the top ten take about 45%. Input material: cultured CD8+ T cells derived from PBMCs. The receptor set was obtained from a male donor with HIV.

V gene TRBV11-3 combines with J gene TRBJ2-5; 7 bases map to TRBD1. The CDR3 length is 14 residues. Losses at the gene ends were 3 bases for V and 1 base for J; bases not matched to a gene: 2. CDR1 is SGHNT and CDR2 is YENEEA in the germline V gene. CDR3 residues: CASSLDRSQETQYF. In nucleotides, the CDR3 is TGTGCCAGCAGCTTGGACAGGTCCCAAGAGACCCAGTACTTC.

The gene calls are TRBV30 and TRBJ2-6, with D possibly TRBD1 on 5 matching bases. This CDR3 is built from 14 residues. Per the germline V gene, CDR1 is GTSNPN and CDR2 is SVGIG (reference sequence). V shed 5 bases and J shed 4 bases, with 12 bases lying between them. Written as DNA, the CDR3 is TGTGCCTGGGGGCCAGGGTCCGGGGCCAACGTCCTGACTTTC. Translation gives CAWGPGSGANVLTF.

This chain connects TRBV7-9 to TRBJ2-7; 11 bases match TRBD2. CDR1 is SEHNR, CDR2 FQNEAQ, per germline (reference sequence). V dropped 5 bases and J dropped 2; count of bases not matched to a gene: 5. This CDR3 is built from 15 residues. The CDR3 protein is CASSPTSGSPYEQYF. CDR3 in DNA: TGTGCCAGCAGCCCAACTAGCGGGAGTCCCTACGAGCAGTACTTC. The full variable domain, in which reference TRBV7-9 and TRBJ2-7 provide the parts outside the CDR3, is DTGVSQNPRHKITKRGQNVTFRCDPISEHNRLYWYRQTLGQGPEFLTYFQNEAQLEKSRLLSDRFSAERPKGSFSTLEIQRTEQGDSAMYLCASSPTSGSPYEQYFGPGTRLTVT.

The gene calls are TRBV7-2 and TRBJ2-5; D is undetermined. CDR1 SGHTA and CDR2 FQGNSA come from the germline V gene. Trimming removed 4 bases from V and 0 bases from J, with 6 bases in between. The CDR3 totals 13 residues. The CDR3 protein is CASSSDNQETQYF. DNA for the CDR3: TGTGCCAGCAGCTCTGACAACCAAGAGACCCAGTACTTC.

The chain recombines TRBV28 with TRBJ2-7, with 10 nucleotides matching TRBD2. Trimming removed 4 bases from V and 2 bases from J; junction bases left unmatched: 8. From germline, CDR1 is MDHEN and CDR2 SYDVKM. The CDR3 is 16 amino acids. CDR3 protein: CASSSTGLATAYEQYF. The CDR3 nucleotides read TGTGCCAGCAGTTCAACGGGACTAGCGACAGCCTACGAGCAGTACTTC.

The rearrangement uses TRBV19 and TRBJ2-7, with D perhaps matching TRBD2 (5 bases). The CDR3 sequence is 14 residues long. The V end was cut by 5 bases, the J end by 3 bases, with 14 bases between. Germline CDR1 LNHDA, CDR2 SQIVND (reference sequence). The CDR3: CASSPGRDNYEQYF. In nucleotides, the CDR3 is TGTGCCAGTAGTCCAGGACGGGATAACTACGAGCAGTACTTC. Combining the CDR3 with reference TRBV19 and TRBJ2-7 gives the whole variable domain DGGITQSPKYLFRKEGQNVTLSCEQNLNHDAMYWYRQDPGQGLRLIYYSQIVNDFQKGDIAEGYSVSREKKESFPLTVTSAQKNPTAFYLCASSPGRDNYEQYFGPGTRLTVT.

The gene calls are TRBV7-9 and TRBJ2-4; no clear D gene. The germline CDR1 and CDR2 sequences are SEHNR and FQNEAQ (reference sequence). V dropped 1 base and J dropped 0 bases, with 19 bases sitting between them. The CDR3 is made up of 19 amino acids. CDR3 residues: CASSLGDTFGVLAKNIQYF. CDR3 nucleotide sequence: TGTGCCAGCAGCTTAGGTGACACCTTTGGGGTACTAGCCAAAAACATTCAGTACTTC.

This chain links TRBV5-1 with TRBJ1-1; D possibly corresponds to TRBD1 (5 bases). This CDR3 is 13 amino acids long. CDR1 is SGHRS and CDR2 is YFSETQ in the germline V gene. The ends were cut back, 4 bases at V and 5 bases at J, with 12 bases in the middle. CDR3 loop: CASSPLEGTEAFF. The CDR3, as DNA: TGCGCCAGCAGCCCCTTGGAGGGGACTGAAGCTTTCTTT.

V usage is TRBV6-1 and J usage is TRBJ2-7; TRBD1 matches at 9 bases. The germline CDR1 and CDR2 sequences are MNHNS and SASEGT. The V gene end was trimmed by 0 bases and the J gene end by 4 bases; junction bases not matched to a gene: 4. The CDR3 has 15 residues. The CDR3 sequence is CASSEAPGQGYEQYF. The CDR3 DNA reads as TGTGCCAGCAGTGAAGCCCCGGGACAGGGTTACGAGCAGTACTTC.

In its sample, this clone was seen a few times. V is TRBV4-1 and J is TRBJ1-1; D is undetermined. The CDR3 is 15 amino acids. CDR1 and CDR2 from the germline V gene are MGHRA and YSYEKL. V lost 5 bases, J lost 5 bases, and 18 bases lay in between. CDR3 amino acids: CASSAGDGSETEAFF. The CDR3 DNA is TGCGCCAGCAGCGCCGGAGATGGGTCTGAAACTGAAGCTTTCTTT.

The chain is built from TRBV7-2 and TRBJ1-3; D gene unclear. Per germline, CDR1 SGHTA and CDR2 FQGNSA. The length of the CDR3 is 17 residues. V was cut by 2 bases and J by 3 bases, with 17 bases left in between. CDR3 region: CASSLRMRAIGGNTIYF. CDR3 in DNA: TGTGCCAGCAGCTTAAGGATGCGGGCGATAGGTGGAAACACCATATATTTT.

This clone has only a few counts. The V gene is TRBV7-2, the J gene TRBJ2-1; D is uncertain. The V gene lost 2 bases and the J gene lost 8 bases, with 10 bases spanning the gap. This CDR3 has 13 residues. From germline, CDR1 is SGHTA and CDR2 FQGNSA. CDR3 sequence reads: CASSLHWMDEQFF. CDR3 DNA: TGTGCCAGCAGCTTACATTGGATGGATGAGCAGTTCTTC.

The V call is TRBV19, the J call TRBJ1-2, with D maybe TRBD1 (5 bases). Germline-derived CDR1 and CDR2 are LNHDA and SQIVND (reference sequence). The V end was cut by 6 bases, the J end by 2 bases, with 13 bases between. CDR3 length: 14 residues. This CDR3 reads CASSPRAYNYGYTF. Here the CDR3 DNA reads TGTGCCAGTAGCCCCAGGGCATACAACTATGGCTACACCTTC.

There are a few counts of this clone. The chain combines TRBV5-4 with TRBJ2-4, with D hard to call. The germline V gene encodes CDR1 SGHNT and CDR2 YYREEE (reference sequence). Trimming took off 3 bases at V and 0 bases at J, with 1 base between the two ends. The CDR3 is made up of 12 amino acids. This CDR3 reads CASSSAKNIQYF. In nucleotides, the CDR3 is TGTGCCAGCAGCTCAGCCAAAAACATTCAGTACTTC.

This clone was seen once. The chain has TRBV19 and TRBJ2-1; TRBD2 agrees at 10 bases. V shed 1 base and J 8 bases; nucleotides not matched to a gene: 5. The length of the CDR3 is 15 residues. The V gene's germline CDR1 is LNHDA and CDR2 SQIVND (reference sequence). The CDR3 spells CASSIAVGTSDEQFF. CDR3 DNA: TGTGCCAGTAGTATAGCGGTAGGGACTAGCGATGAGCAGTTCTTC. The complete variable domain, with remaining parts taken from reference TRBV19 and TRBJ2-1, reads DGGITQSPKYLFRKEGQNVTLSCEQNLNHDAMYWYRQDPGQGLRLIYYSQIVNDFQKGDIAEGYSVSREKKESFPLTVTSAQKNPTAFYLCASSIAVGTSDEQFFGPGTRLTVL.

The rearrangement joins TRBV10-3 to TRBJ2-7; 7 bases are shared with TRBD2. CDR3 length: 15 amino acids. V shed 2 bases, J shed 4 bases, and the junction held 8 bases outside the gene matches. CDR1 ENHRY and CDR2 SYGVKD come from the germline V gene. CDR3: CAISEGEGTLYEQYF. In DNA, the CDR3 is TGTGCCATCAGTGAGGGGGAGGGGACGCTGTACGAGCAGTACTTC.

The gene calls are TRBV7-3 and TRBJ2-2; the D is unclear. From germline, CDR1 is SGHTA and CDR2 FQGTGA. The CDR3 contains 12 residues. Trimming left V 4 bases short and J 7 bases short, with 7 bases between. This CDR3 reads CASSSTGGELFF. DNA for the CDR3: TGTGCCAGCAGCTCGACGGGCGGGGAGCTGTTTTTT.

This clone was seen more than once but under ten times. This chain connects TRBV7-8 to TRBJ1-1; no reliable D call. Germline values: CDR1 SGHVS, CDR2 FQNEAQ. This CDR3 comprises 13 residues. V lost 2 bases, J lost 1 base, and 5 bases lay in between. CDR3 nucleotides: TGTGCCAGCAGCTTATCCGAGAACACTGAAGCTTTCTTT. Translating gives CASSLSENTEAFF.

V and J are TRBV6-1 and TRBJ2-2; TRBD1 might be the D (5 bases). Between the trimmed V and J ends, which lost 8 bases and 6 bases, there was a span of 16 bases. Germline V gene lookup returns CDR1 MNHNS and CDR2 SASEGT. The CDR3 runs 14 residues. CDR3 loop: CASFSGALSGELFF. The CDR3 DNA reads as TGTGCCAGCTTTAGTGGGGCTCTCTCCGGGGAGCTGTTTTTT.

V and J are TRBV5-6 and TRBJ1-1; TRBD1 agrees at 9 bases. J lost 3 bases, V lost 2 bases, and 5 bases had no gene match. The CDR3 has 15 amino acids. Germline V gene lookup returns CDR1 SGHDT and CDR2 YYEEEE. CDR3 loop: CASSLIRDRDTEAFF. The CDR3 DNA follows: TGTGCCAGCAGCTTAATCCGGGACAGGGACACTGAAGCTTTCTTT.

J is TRBJ2-7 and V is TRBV6-5; possibly TRBD1 for D (5 bases). Trimming removed 0 bases at V and 0 bases at J, with 9 bases between. The CDR3 consists of 15 residues. The germline gives CDR1 MNHEY, CDR2 SVGAGI. CDR3 nucleotide sequence: TGTGCCAGCAGTTACTCCAGACAGAGCTCCTACGAGCAGTACTTC. It specifies CASSYSRQSSYEQYF.

The count of this clone is one. The chain links TRBV7-9 to TRBJ2-2; perhaps TRBD2 as D (7 bases). Germline V gene sequence: CDR1 SEHNR, CDR2 FQNEAQ (reference sequence). Between the trimmed V and J ends, which lost 5 bases and 4 bases, there was a span of 17 bases. This CDR3 is built from 16 residues. This CDR3 reads CASSPPRGASTGELFF. CDR3 nucleotide sequence: TGTGCCAGCAGCCCACCCCGGGGGGCGAGCACCGGGGAGCTGTTTTTT.

The chain employs TRBV6-5 and TRBJ2-1; 9 nucleotides line up with TRBD2. The CDR3 runs to 14 residues. Looked up from germline, CDR1 is MNHEY and CDR2 is SVGAGI. V shed 0 bases, J shed 7 bases, and the junction held 1 base outside the gene matches. The CDR3 sequence is CASSYSLAGNEQFF. The CDR3 DNA reads as TGTGCCAGCAGTTACTCTCTAGCGGGAAATGAGCAGTTCTTC.

This chain joins TRBV9 and TRBJ2-1, with TRBD2 matching 8 bases. J gave up 5 bases and V 0 bases, and 4 bases lay outside the gene matches. The germline V gene encodes CDR1 SGDLS and CDR2 YYNGEE. The CDR3 totals 15 residues. The CDR3 sequence: CASSVGTSHDNEQFF. The CDR3 DNA follows: TGTGCCAGCAGCGTAGGGACTAGCCATGACAATGAGCAGTTCTTC.